This TCR beta chain was captured in a study of cytomegalovirus exposure and HLA in healthy donors. Trimming left V 1 base short and J 8 bases short, with 8 bases between. Germline loops: CDR1 MGHRA, CDR2 YSYEKL. There are 13 residues in the CDR3. In the PCR, 60 Vbeta and 13 Jbeta primers were used. The method was immunoSEQ multiplex PCR; TCRdb's version includes in-frame clones alone and lacks a portion of them. Of 170,000 or so clones in the sample, about 84% were seen once. This sequence was found in a man younger than 35 in good health and CMV-seronegative. The sample consisted of PBMCs. The rearrangement links TRBV4-1 to TRBJ1-4; D might be TRBD1 (5 bases). The CDR3 DNA is TGCGCCAGCAGCCAAGGGACACCGGAAAAACTGTTTTTT. Residues: CASSQGTPEKLFF.